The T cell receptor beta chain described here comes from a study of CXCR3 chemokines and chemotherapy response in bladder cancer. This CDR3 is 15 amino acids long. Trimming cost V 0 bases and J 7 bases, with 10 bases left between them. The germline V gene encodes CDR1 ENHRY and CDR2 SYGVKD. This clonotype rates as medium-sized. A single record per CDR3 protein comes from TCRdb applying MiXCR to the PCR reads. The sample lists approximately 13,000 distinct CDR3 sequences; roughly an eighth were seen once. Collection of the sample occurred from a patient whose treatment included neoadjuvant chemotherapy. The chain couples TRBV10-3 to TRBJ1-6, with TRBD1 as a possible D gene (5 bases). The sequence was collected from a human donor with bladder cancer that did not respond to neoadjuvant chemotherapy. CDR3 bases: TGTGCCATCAGTGAGTCGGGACGGGGAAATTCACCCCTCCACTTT. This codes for CAISESGRGNSPLHF.